This TCR beta chain was identified during a study of OX40 agonist ivuxolimab in advanced cancers. Whole-study context: Patients in the trial were receiving intravenous ivuxolimab every 2 weeks, at doses of 0.01 to 10 mg/kg.

Here immunoSEQ multiplex PCR was the method, and the copy in TCRdb shows in-frame clones only, minus some. The profile shows 90,000 to 150,000 clones, 85% to 90% of them singletons. General study points: Dose levels from 0.1 to 3.0 mg/kg saw CD4+ and CD8+ blood T cells expand clonally by week 6. The investigators did not determine what antigen specificity the expanded peripheral T cells had.

As concerns this clone: What it binds is not known.

This CDR3 spans 14 amino acids. Germline values: CDR1 ENHRY, CDR2 SYGVKD. With 4 bases removed from V and 0 bases from J, the gap between germline ends came to 8 bases. Source: CD4+ or CD8+ T cells sorted from blood, taken in a trial of the OX40 agonist ivuxolimab. The TCR originated in an adult with an advanced solid tumor such as melanoma, head and neck, liver or kidney cancer. This chain connects TRBV10-3 to TRBJ2-3, with D unresolved. The CDR3 protein is CAISGRTSTDTQYF. CDR3 sequence (DNA): TGTGCCATCAGTGGACGGACGAGCACAGATACGCAGTATTTT.